This T cell receptor beta chain was documented in a study of cytomegalovirus exposure and HLA in healthy donors. Overall study results and limits: Later, an analysis showed that TCR beta chains associated with HLA were more clonally expanded than others that were equally common.

The CDR3 consists of 16 residues. Germline loops: CDR1 SEHNR, CDR2 FQNEAQ (reference sequence). Trimming removed 5 bases from V and 2 bases from J, with 16 bases in between. Primers included in the PCR were 60 Vbeta and 13 Jbeta primers. Repertoires were generated with immunoSEQ multiplex PCR, while TCRdb's copy carries only in-frame clones and drops some. Counted here are over 120,000 clones, just under 85% occurring once; the ten biggest clones make up roughly 10%. Comments on this clone: The antigen remains unidentified.

This clonotype originated in a woman aged 55-69 years in good health and CMV-seropositive. Sequenced: PBMCs. The V gene is TRBV7-9, the J gene TRBJ2-1; unclear D gene. The CDR3 nucleotides are TGTGCCAGCAGCCCGAGACTTTCTGAGGCCTACAATGAGCAGTTCTTC. It encodes CASSPRLSEAYNEQFF.